This TCR beta chain emerged from a study of shared clonotypes between healthy human individuals (dated by TCRdb to the early 2020s). As for the study more broadly: The cohort included three men and a couple of women between 18 and 49 years of age. Per donor, three plates each were used for CD4 naive and CD4 memory, two for CD8 naive, and one for CD8 memory. To estimate repertoire size and how much clonotype sharing occurs between individuals, the study deeply sequenced the blood TCR repertoires of five healthy adults. To increase sequencing depth and limit assay-specific biases, different laboratories used diverse techniques to prepare libraries and sequence TCR repertoires. Per donor, leukapheresis produced somewhere between about 0.85 and 9.5 billion PBMCs.

The CDR3 sequence holds 15 residues, the cysteine and phenylalanine included. Of all the DNA, just the CDR3 is kept, 45 bases in frame from base 1. V is pared back by 0 bases and J by 1 base, with 10 bases lying between the germline termini. CDR1 SGHRS and CDR2 YFSETQ are derived from the germline V gene. Points on this clone: Its antigen is not yet known. The record has no base qualities; no much larger clone is one base away.

What the research found in general, with its limitations: Clonotypes shared by all four sorted-subset donors showed higher generation probabilities than non-shared clonotypes. Rarefaction of sorted-subset datasets indicated incomplete sequencing despite the large sequencing depth. Because the study included only a small number of donors, the genetic and exposure-history diversity represented was limited. Sampling was restricted to blood, and TCR repertoires in tissue are likely to differ from TCR repertoires in blood. About 5% of naive CD4, 3.5% of naive CD8, about 2.5% of memory CD4, and around 0.4% of memory CD8 clonotypes were shared across a few donors. Pairwise subsampling indicated that sequencing depth was expected to affect the degree of clonotype sharing among donors. Naive subsets generally had larger estimated clonotype richness than memory subsets did.

TCR CDR3 regions were amplified from genomic DNA by multiplex PCR using the deep immunoSEQ assay. Extracted genomic DNA from each cell subset was distributed evenly across all wells of several immunoSEQ 96-well plates, and each plate was treated as a replicate. For sorted subsets, each replicate PCR was loaded with 200 to 250 ng genomic DNA, equivalent to roughly 30,000 T cell genomes. The purified libraries were quantified using a Qubit 3.0 fluorometer, sized with a Bioanalyzer 2100, and then quantified again using the KAPA Library Quantification kit. Every immunoSEQ 96-well plate was sequenced on a dedicated single-read 150-cycle Illumina NextSeq 550 flow cell. The paper's processing steps were these. Because the immunoSEQ output included only junctional sequences and no quality scores, the filtering could not be the same as the filtering used for full-length reads. To assign V/J genes and CDR3, sequences were annotated against IMGT germline references using PyIR, a Python wrapper for IgBLAST v1.9. Reads with weak V/J assignments (E-value above 1e-6), missing CDR3, stop codons, out-of-frame junctions, or ambiguous translated residues were removed. V3J clonotypes were defined by identical inferred V gene, J gene, and CDR3 amino acid sequence. To compute the percentage overlap between repertoires, the number of shared unique clonotypes was divided by the size of the smaller repertoire. Richness of each repertoire was evaluated using RTK rarefaction, the Chao1 estimator, and Recon v2.1 estimates of unobserved clonotypes. OLGA was used to compute generation probabilities for all TCRbeta clonotypes that the gDNA method yielded from four donors. The table comes from immuneACCESS by way of TCRdb, which keeps in-frame sequences with V and J called. Part of the clones is missing from these tables; in studies checked, under half for an unresolved V gene and the rest for unknown reasons. The V and J calls and clone size are taken from that table; D and trimming were inferred from the DNA. This sample has more than 1.2 million clones in its table, and less than 99% of those were observed once. The ten top clones hold about 0.35% of the sample.

The donors were healthy, HIV-negative adults who had no recently reported acute infections or vaccinations. All donors were Caucasian adults living in Nashville, Tennessee, USA. Magnetic negative selection was used to enrich CD4+ T cells, after which naive cells were positively selected on CD45RA and the negative fraction became the memory subset. After blood collection by leukapheresis, PBMCs were isolated using Ficoll-Histopaque density gradient centrifugation and then cryopreserved in the vapor phase of liquid nitrogen. Analytical flow cytometry was used to check the purity and quantity of every magnetically sorted T cell population. Each sorted fraction had its genomic DNA isolated and then quantified by UV absorbance on a Nanodrop 2000c.

This clonotype originated in a man between 25 and 39 years old in good health. The material sequenced was naive CD4+ T cells sorted from blood. The sample's cell subset or site label, decoded: CD45RA+ positively selected. Recombination joined TRBV5-1 with TRBJ2-5, with TRBD2 tentatively as D gene (5 bases match). The CDR3 loop reads CASSLVPGSQETQYF. The DNA sequence follows: TGCGCCAGCAGCTTGGTCCCGGGGTCCCAAGAGACCCAGTACTTC.